The present entry profiles one TCR beta chain with its context. Its specificity is not known. What the library attached to individual cDNA molecules were unique molecular identifiers. Authors' methods: Samples held a median of approximately 94,000 TCRs, range about 23,224–750,000. TCRdb independently ran MiXCR on the RACE reads; one entry per CDR3 protein. TCRdb assigned the V and J calls; the authors' analysis was not used. The top ten clones hold around 5.8% of a sample with some 350,000 distinct CDR3 sequences, about 6.9% of them seen once. This sample is drawn from a study of human T cells and chemical hapten exposure. Whole-study context: A 2 cm by 2 cm inner upper arm patch received 2% DPC for sensitization.

Study-wide results and limits: Large CDR3 similarity clusters arose significantly more often from expanded TCRs than from controls.

Time point specified: patch test 2, 6 weeks after DPC sensitization. Noted treatment: therapeutic diphenylcyclopropenone sensitization with weekly scalp DPC. The V end was cut by 6 bases, the J end by 0 bases, with 17 bases between. This CDR3 is built from 17 residues. Per germline, CDR1 MNHEY and CDR2 SMNVEV (reference sequence). The V and J genes are TRBV27 and TRBJ1-4; D ambiguous. This receptor was obtained from a woman under 30 with alopecia areata. Some clones in this sample may be carry-over from other donors' samples. The specimen comprised whole blood, sampled in connection with sensitization to the hapten diphenylcyclopropenone (DPC). The CDR3 DNA reads TGTGCCAGCAGAGAGAGGGCGGCGGTCGCAACTAATGAAAAACTGTTTTTT. Amino acids: CASRERAAVATNEKLFF.